This paragraph reports one T cell receptor beta chain. Its antigen is unknown. This entry is derived from a study of T cell responses to AZD1222 COVID-19 vaccine. CDR1 MNHEY and CDR2 SVGAGI come from the germline V gene. The CDR3 runs to 14 residues. V was pared by 6 bases and J by 3 bases, with 5 bases of the junction left unmatched. Study findings and constraints: Spike-specific TCR repertoires showed rising breadth and depth after two AZD1222 doses. There were vaccine-associated CD4 TCRs across spike, dominant at 160-218 and 743-854. The donor cohort was predominantly white British with a female majority, and clonal diversity may have been underestimated. Unmutated regions of variants are reportedly targeted by nearly half of spike-specific TCRs.

Clones were sequenced by immunoSEQ multiplex PCR, and TCRdb holds only the in-frame ones, with some missing. The sample has approximately 160,000 clones; 90% to 95% are singletons. The receptor comes from an adult who received the AZD1222 COVID-19 vaccine. The chain has TRBV6-5 and TRBJ2-3; 8 nucleotides align to TRBD1. The source material was peripheral blood, sampled 28 days after the second AZD1222 dose. Written as DNA, the CDR3 is TGTGCCAGCAGCCGACAGGGGTTGACAGATACGCAGTATTTT. Amino acid sequence: CASSRQGLTDTQYF.